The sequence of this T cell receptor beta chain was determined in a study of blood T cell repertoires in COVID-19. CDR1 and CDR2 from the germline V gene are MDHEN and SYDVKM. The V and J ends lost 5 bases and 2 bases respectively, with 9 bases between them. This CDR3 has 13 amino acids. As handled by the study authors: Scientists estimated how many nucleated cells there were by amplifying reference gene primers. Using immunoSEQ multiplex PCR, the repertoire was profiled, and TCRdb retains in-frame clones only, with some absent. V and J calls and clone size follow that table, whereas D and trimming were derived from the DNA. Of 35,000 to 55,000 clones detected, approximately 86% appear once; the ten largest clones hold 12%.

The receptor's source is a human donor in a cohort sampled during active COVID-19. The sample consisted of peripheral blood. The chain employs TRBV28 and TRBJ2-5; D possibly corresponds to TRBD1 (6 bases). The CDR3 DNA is TGTGCCAGCAGTCGGGACACACAAGAGACCCAGTACTTC. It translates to CASSRDTQETQYF.